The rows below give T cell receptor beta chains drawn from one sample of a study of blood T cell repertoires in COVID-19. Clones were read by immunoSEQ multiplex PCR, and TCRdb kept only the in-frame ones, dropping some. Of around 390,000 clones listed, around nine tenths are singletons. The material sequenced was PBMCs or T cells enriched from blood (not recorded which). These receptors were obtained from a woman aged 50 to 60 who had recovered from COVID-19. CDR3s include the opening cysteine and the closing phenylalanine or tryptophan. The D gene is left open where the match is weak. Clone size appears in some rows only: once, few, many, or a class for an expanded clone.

CDR3: CASSLRRQGSSGNTIYF
DNA: TGTGCCAGCAGCTTAAGGAGACAGGGTTCCTCTGGAAACACCATATATTTT
size: NA
J: TRBJ1-3
D: TRBD1
V: TRBV7-6

CDR3: CASSGQGQGVQPQHF
DNA: TGTGCCAGCAGTGGACAGGGGCAGGGAGTCCAGCCCCAGCATTTT
size: NA
J: TRBJ1-5
D: TRBD1
V: TRBV2

CDR3: CSASAVGSIGTEAFF
DNA: TGCAGTGCTAGTGCTGTCGGGAGCATTGGCACTGAAGCTTTCTTT
size: NA
J: TRBJ1-1
D: NA
V: TRBV20-1

CDR3: CASSPTDRAEQYF
DNA: TGTGCCAGCAGTCCGACGGACAGGGCCGAGCAGTACTTC
size: once
J: TRBJ2-7
D: TRBD1
V: TRBV27

CDR3: CASSLGGTGITYEQYF
DNA: TGTGCCAGCAGCCTAGGAGGGACAGGGATTACCTACGAGCAGTACTTC
size: NA
J: TRBJ2-7
D: TRBD1
V: TRBV7-2

CDR3: CASSFGNTIYF
DNA: TGTGCCAGCTCGTTTGGAAACACCATATATTTT
size: NA
J: TRBJ1-3
D: NA
V: TRBV6-5

CDR3: CASRSQVSMNTEAFF
DNA: TGTGCCAGCAGAAGCCAGGTCTCCATGAACACTGAAGCTTTCTTT
size: NA
J: TRBJ1-1
D: NA
V: TRBV27

CDR3: CASSFLRTSGGETQYF
DNA: TGTGCCAGCAGTTTTCTCCGGACTAGCGGGGGGGAGACCCAGTACTTC
size: NA
J: TRBJ2-5
D: TRBD2
V: TRBV28

CDR3: CASSTSGQSRYEQYF
DNA: TGTGCCAGCAGTACCTCGGGACAGAGTCGGTACGAGCAGTACTTC
size: NA
J: TRBJ2-7
D: TRBD1
V: TRBV6-6

CDR3: CASSGSGGAYEQYF
DNA: TGTGCCAGCAGCGGTAGCGGGGGGGCCTACGAGCAGTACTTC
size: NA
J: TRBJ2-7
D: TRBD2
V: TRBV5-6

CDR3: CASSLLTVYGYTF
DNA: TGTGCCAGCAGTTTGTTGACAGTATATGGCTACACCTTC
size: NA
J: TRBJ1-2
D: NA
V: TRBV28

CDR3: CASSQVQGFGELFF
DNA: TGCGCCAGCAGCCAAGTTCAGGGTTTCGGGGAGCTGTTTTTT
size: NA
J: TRBJ2-2
D: NA
V: TRBV4-1

CDR3: CASSQLAGGYNEQFF
DNA: TGTGCCAGCAGCCAACTAGCGGGGGGTTACAATGAGCAGTTCTTC
size: once
J: TRBJ2-1
D: TRBD2
V: TRBV14

CDR3: CASSLSRVNTEAFF
DNA: TGTGCCAGCAGTTTGTCCAGGGTGAACACTGAAGCTTTCTTT
size: NA
J: TRBJ1-1
D: NA
V: TRBV28

CDR3: CASRPTGIRSLAGELFF
DNA: TGTGCCAGTAGACCAACAGGGATCCGATCTTTGGCCGGGGAGCTGTTTTTT
size: NA
J: TRBJ2-2
D: NA
V: TRBV19

CDR3: CASRAGIGANVLTF
DNA: TGTGCCAGCAGGGCAGGGATAGGGGCCAACGTCCTGACTTTC
size: NA
J: TRBJ2-6
D: NA
V: TRBV6-5

CDR3: CATSVSGATDTQYF
DNA: TGTGCCACCAGTGTGTCAGGGGCCACAGATACGCAGTATTTT
size: once
J: TRBJ2-3
D: NA
V: TRBV24-1

CDR3: CASSSSRRGQTQYF
DNA: TGTGCCAGCAGCTCCTCTCGGAGGGGGCAGACCCAGTACTTC
size: NA
J: TRBJ2-5
D: NA
V: TRBV7-2

CDR3: CASSPTGQGNNEKLFF
DNA: TGTGCCAGCTCACCCACTGGACAGGGTAACAATGAAAAACTGTTTTTT
size: NA
J: TRBJ1-4
D: TRBD1
V: TRBV18

CDR3: CASSGRQGNTEAFF
DNA: TGTGCCAGCAGTGGCCGACAGGGGAACACTGAAGCTTTCTTT
size: NA
J: TRBJ1-1
D: TRBD1
V: TRBV6-6

CDR3: CASSYNSGGLERDTQYF
DNA: TGTGCCAGCAGCTACAACAGCGGGGGCCTAGAGAGAGATACGCAGTATTTT
size: once
J: TRBJ2-3
D: TRBD2
V: TRBV7-9

CDR3: CASSLPGSFEKLFF
DNA: TGTGCCAGCAGTCTCCCGGGGAGTTTTGAAAAACTGTTTTTT
size: NA
J: TRBJ1-4
D: NA
V: TRBV25-1

CDR3: CASSYDWKGHTEAFF
DNA: TGTGCCAGCAGTTACGACTGGAAGGGGCATACTGAAGCTTTCTTT
size: NA
J: TRBJ1-1
D: NA
V: TRBV28

CDR3: CASSPGQGAQEQFF
DNA: TGTGCCAGCAGCCCGGGACAGGGGGCGCAGGAGCAGTTCTTC
size: NA
J: TRBJ2-1
D: TRBD1
V: TRBV6-5

CDR3: CASSHSLDFAGELFF
DNA: TGCGCCAGCAGCCATTCTTTGGACTTCGCCGGGGAGCTGTTTTTT
size: NA
J: TRBJ2-2
D: NA
V: TRBV4-1

CDR3: CASSISLAVYNEQFF
DNA: TGTGCCAGTAGTATTAGCCTAGCGGTGTACAATGAGCAGTTCTTC
size: NA
J: TRBJ2-1
D: TRBD2
V: TRBV19

CDR3: CASSQIPTYSYEQYF
DNA: TGTGCCAGCAGCCAAATACCGACATATTCCTACGAGCAGTACTTC
size: NA
J: TRBJ2-7
D: NA
V: TRBV7-9

CDR3: CASSMTGTTEAFF
DNA: TGTGCCAGCAGCATGACAGGGACCACTGAAGCTTTCTTT
size: NA
J: TRBJ1-1
D: TRBD1
V: TRBV11-3

CDR3: CASSLQGVSYGYTF
DNA: TGCGCCAGCAGCTTACAGGGGGTTAGCTATGGCTACACCTTC
size: NA
J: TRBJ1-2
D: TRBD1
V: TRBV5-1

CDR3: CASSISAGVVRNQPQHF
DNA: TGTGCCAGTAGTATTTCGGCAGGGGTCGTGCGCAATCAGCCCCAGCATTTT
size: NA
J: TRBJ1-5
D: NA
V: TRBV19

CDR3: CASSAAGRQPQHF
DNA: TGTGCCAGTAGTGCGGCAGGGCGGCAGCCCCAGCATTTT
size: NA
J: TRBJ1-5
D: NA
V: TRBV19

CDR3: CASSSDRGGGYTF
DNA: TGTGCCAGCAGCTCAGACAGGGGCGGCGGCTACACCTTC
size: NA
J: TRBJ1-2
D: TRBD1
V: TRBV3-1/TRBV3-2

CDR3: CASSPPSRDRGNEQYF
DNA: TGTGCCAGCAGCCCGCCCTCGCGGGACAGGGGTAACGAGCAGTACTTC
size: NA
J: TRBJ2-7
D: NA
V: TRBV21-1

CDR3: CASSLVGQGVEKLFF
DNA: TGCGCCAGCAGCTTGGTCGGACAGGGGGTTGAAAAACTGTTTTTT
size: NA
J: TRBJ1-4
D: TRBD1
V: TRBV5-1

CDR3: CASSYSGSYNEQFF
DNA: TGTGCCAGCAGTTATAGCGGATCCTACAATGAGCAGTTCTTC
size: NA
J: TRBJ2-1
D: NA
V: TRBV27

CDR3: CASSRQGTDTQYF
DNA: TGCGCCAGCAGCCGGCAAGGCACAGATACGCAGTATTTT
size: NA
J: TRBJ2-3
D: NA
V: TRBV4-1

CDR3: CASSPRRYSNQPQHF
DNA: TGTGCCAGCAGTCCACGGAGATATAGCAATCAGCCCCAGCATTTT
size: NA
J: TRBJ1-5
D: NA
V: TRBV6-5

CDR3: CASSKRDNRRVGNTIYF
DNA: TGTGCCAGCAGCAAAAGGGACAACAGAAGAGTTGGAAACACCATATATTTT
size: NA
J: TRBJ1-3
D: NA
V: TRBV7-8

CDR3: CASSLGANTEAFF
DNA: TGTGCCAGCAGCTTGGGGGCGAACACTGAAGCTTTCTTT
size: NA
J: TRBJ1-1
D: NA
V: TRBV7-2

CDR3: CASSRDRGNYGYTF
DNA: TGTGCCAGCAGCCGGGACAGGGGTAACTATGGCTACACCTTC
size: NA
J: TRBJ1-2
D: TRBD1
V: TRBV7-2

CDR3: CASSLGPRQVLSYEQYF
DNA: TGTGCCAGCAGCTTGGGGCCCAGACAGGTTCTTAGCTACGAGCAGTACTTC
size: NA
J: TRBJ2-7
D: NA
V: TRBV5-8

CDR3: CASSKTTVAAYNEQFF
DNA: TGTGCCAGCAGCAAAACGACAGTTGCGGCCTACAATGAGCAGTTCTTC
size: NA
J: TRBJ2-1
D: NA
V: TRBV9